This T cell receptor beta chain came from a study of blood T cell repertoires in COVID-19. Trimming left V 1 base short and J 3 bases short, with 9 bases between. Germline CDR1 reads LNHDA; CDR2 reads SQIVND (reference sequence). This CDR3 region has 14 residues. Sequenced by immunoSEQ multiplex PCR; TCRdb stores in-frame clones only, minus some. The table records 150,000 to 190,000 clones, 85% of them present only once. Patients from Seattle were sampled longitudinally, starting during active infection. The specimen was peripheral blood. This chain links TRBV19 with TRBJ1-1; D might be TRBD1 (5 bases). The TCR was taken from a woman aged 60-75 years with COVID-19, enrolled during active disease. CDR3 nucleotide sequence: TGTGCCAGTAGTATAGTCCCAGGGCACACTGAAGCTTTCTTT. The encoded protein is CASSIVPGHTEAFF.